This is a list of T cell receptor beta chains from one sample in a study of identical twins. A single record per CDR3 protein comes from TCRdb applying MiXCR to the 5' RACE reads. The sample contains 500,000 to 700,000 distinct CDR3 sequences, around 7.5% of which appear only once. These data also formed part of another study, on yellow fever vaccine responses in identical twins.

Sequenced sample: PBMCs. The receptor set was obtained from a young woman in good health. Each CDR3 is given with its conserved first and last residue. A D gene is named only where the DNA matches it firmly. Not every row has a clone size; where given, it reads once, few, many or a size class.

>13|TRBD1|TRBV29-1|TRBJ2-5|few
CSVVGTGLETQYF
TGCAGCGTTGTAGGGACAGGGTTAGAGACCCAGTACTTC
>15|TRBD1|TRBV5-1|TRBJ2-5|once
CASSAGTGHGETQYF
TGCGCCAGCAGCGCGGGGACAGGGCATGGAGAGACCCAGTACTTC
>17|-|TRBV7-9|TRBJ2-1|-
CASSPSVWGSSYNEQFF
TGTGCCAGCAGCCCCTCGGTCTGGGGGAGCTCCTACAATGAGCAGTTCTTC
>12|-|TRBV12-3/TRBV12-4|TRBJ2-7|-
CASSLGVGEQYF
TGTGCCAGCAGTTTGGGAGTCGGTGAGCAGTACTTC
>15|-|TRBV6-1|TRBJ1-4|few
CASSLTDTSNEKLFF
TGTGCCAGCAGCCTGACAGATACCTCTAATGAAAAACTGTTTTTT
>13|-|TRBV7-3|TRBJ1-6|few
CASSFNSGSPLHF
TGTGCCAGCAGTTTCAACAGTGGTTCACCCCTCCACTTT
>12|-|TRBV20-1|TRBJ1-1|many
CSATRQHTEAFF
TGCAGTGCAACAAGACAGCACACTGAAGCTTTCTTT
>15|-|TRBV12-3/TRBV12-4|TRBJ1-5|many
CASSKTGTGNQPQHF
TGTGCCAGCAGTAAAACCGGGACGGGAAATCAGCCCCAGCATTTT
>13|-|TRBV11-3|TRBJ2-1|many
CASSLDRLYEQFF
TGTGCCAGCAGCTTAGATCGGTTGTATGAGCAGTTCTTC
>14|TRBD1|TRBV12-3/TRBV12-4|TRBJ2-7|-
CASRIGTGVGEQYF
TGTGCCAGCAGAATCGGGACAGGGGTCGGCGAGCAGTACTTC
>14|TRBD2|TRBV5-1|TRBJ2-1|few
CASSLDLAANEQFF
TGCGCCAGCAGCTTGGATCTAGCGGCGAATGAGCAGTTCTTC
>13|-|TRBV15|TRBJ2-7|once
CATSRVVSGEQYF
TGTGCCACCAGCAGAGTGGTTTCGGGGGAGCAGTACTTC
>16|-|TRBV3-1|TRBJ2-1|many
CASSQGGVLRINEQFF
TGTGCCAGCAGCCAGGGAGGCGTGTTGCGTATCAATGAGCAGTTCTTC
>16|TRBD2|TRBV7-6|TRBJ2-1|many
CASSLLAASSYNEQFF
TGTGCCAGCAGCTTACTAGCGGCGAGCTCCTACAATGAGCAGTTCTTC
>17|TRBD2|TRBV5-6|TRBJ2-1|many
CASTKGLVITSYNEQFF
TGTGCCAGCACTAAAGGACTAGTTATTACCTCCTACAATGAGCAGTTCTTC
>13|-|TRBV2|TRBJ2-3|few
CASPGRGTDTQYF
TGTGCCAGCCCAGGTCGGGGAACAGATACGCAGTATTTT
>13|-|TRBV7-6|TRBJ2-1|few
CASSFSWRAEQFF
TGTGCCAGCAGCTTTTCCTGGCGGGCTGAGCAGTTCTTC
>13|-|TRBV29-1|TRBJ2-1|many
CSVERALWNEQFF
TGCAGCGTTGAAAGGGCCCTGTGGAATGAGCAGTTCTTC
>14|-|TRBV4-1|TRBJ2-5|few
CASSLEGDQETQYF
TGCGCCAGCAGCCTTGAGGGAGACCAAGAGACCCAGTACTTC
>15|-|TRBV24-1|TRBJ2-3|few
CATTAGTSSTDTQYF
TGTGCCACCACGGCCGGGACGTCTAGCACAGATACGCAGTATTTT
>12|-|TRBV6-1|TRBJ2-1|-
CASSDTGREQFF
TGTGCCAGCAGTGACACGGGGAGGGAGCAGTTCTTC
>16|TRBD2|TRBV9|TRBJ2-1|-
CASSVGSGGPYNEQFF
TGTGCCAGCAGCGTAGGGAGCGGGGGCCCCTACAATGAGCAGTTCTTC
>14|-|TRBV5-1|TRBJ2-1|many
CASSEGTSYNEQFF
TGCGCCAGCAGCGAGGGGACATCCTACAATGAGCAGTTCTTC
>15|-|TRBV7-2|TRBJ1-2|many
CASSLALEGRYGYTF
TGTGCCAGCAGCTTAGCTTTAGAGGGCCGGTATGGCTACACCTTC
>16|TRBD1|TRBV11-2|TRBJ1-6|few
CASSLDQTGVNSPLHF
TGTGCCAGCAGCTTAGACCAGACAGGGGTCAATTCACCCCTCCACTTT
>15|TRBD2|TRBV10-3|TRBJ2-1|-
CAISLTSGGPNEQFF
TGTGCCATCAGCCTCACTAGCGGGGGCCCTAATGAGCAGTTCTTC
>15|TRBD2|TRBV3-1|TRBJ2-2|-
CASSRLTSGTGELFF
TGTGCCAGCAGCCGACTCACTAGCGGAACCGGGGAGCTGTTTTTT
>16|TRBD2|TRBV29-1|TRBJ2-3|many
CSVEPLGGRNTDTQYF
TGCAGCGTTGAACCTTTGGGCGGGAGGAACACAGATACGCAGTATTTT
>16|TRBD2|TRBV20-1|TRBJ2-7|-
CSARPSSGTKLYEQYF
TGCAGTGCTAGACCTTCCTCCGGGACTAAATTATACGAGCAGTACTTC
>13|-|TRBV7-6|TRBJ2-5|many
CASSLNPGETQYF
TGTGCCAGCAGCTTAAATCCGGGGGAGACCCAGTACTTC
>17|TRBD2|TRBV4-1|TRBJ2-5|few
CASSQDSGGGYQETQYF
TGCGCCAGCAGCCAAGACAGTGGGGGGGGTTACCAAGAGACCCAGTACTTC
>15|TRBD1|TRBV20-1|TRBJ1-1|few
CSARDQQGLDTEAFF
TGCAGTGCTAGAGATCAACAGGGGCTAGACACTGAAGCTTTCTTT
>13|-|TRBV21-1|TRBJ2-3|-
CASSKWDADTQYF
TGTGCCAGCAGCAAGTGGGATGCAGATACGCAGTATTTT
>14|-|TRBV5-1|TRBJ1-1|many
CASSYERLNTEAFF
TGCGCCAGCAGCTACGAAAGGCTGAACACTGAAGCTTTCTTT
>13|-|TRBV5-1|TRBJ2-3|few
CASPPGARDTQYF
TGCGCCAGCCCCCCGGGGGCCAGGGATACGCAGTATTTT
>14|-|TRBV28|TRBJ2-7|-
CASSSGTEVYEQYF
TGTGCCAGCAGTTCCGGGACGGAGGTCTACGAGCAGTACTTC
>12|TRBD2|TRBV29-1|TRBJ2-5|few
CSVRREGETQYF
TGCAGCGTTCGTCGGGAGGGGGAGACCCAGTACTTC
>17|-|TRBV13|TRBJ2-1|-
CASSSRVGATLYNEQFF
TGTGCCAGCAGCTCTCGAGTAGGGGCGACCCTTTACAATGAGCAGTTCTTC
>11|-|TRBV29-1|TRBJ2-1|many
CSVDTWGEQFF
TGCAGCGTTGATACCTGGGGGGAGCAGTTCTTC
>14|-|TRBV9|TRBJ1-2|-
CASSAGAEIYGYTF
TGTGCCAGCAGCGCGGGTGCGGAGATCTATGGCTACACCTTC
>17|TRBD1|TRBV9|TRBJ2-2|many
CASSSIAGTGYTGELFF
TGTGCCAGCAGCTCAATCGCCGGGACAGGATACACCGGGGAGCTGTTTTTT
>17|-|TRBV12-3/TRBV12-4|TRBJ2-7|many
CASSLGMTASFSYEQYF
TGTGCCAGCAGCCTAGGGATGACAGCTTCCTTCTCCTACGAGCAGTACTTC
>15|TRBD1|TRBV12-3/TRBV12-4|TRBJ1-2|few
CASSRGQGGLYGYTF
TGTGCCAGCAGCCGGGGACAGGGTGGGCTCTATGGCTACACCTTC
>14|TRBD2|TRBV29-1|TRBJ2-7|many
CSVPGLAGTYEQYF
TGCAGCGTTCCGGGACTAGCGGGAACCTACGAGCAGTACTTC
>14|-|TRBV5-5|TRBJ1-1|many
CASSLADGRTEAFF
TGTGCCAGCAGCTTGGCGGACGGGAGGACTGAAGCTTTCTTT
>16|-|TRBV6-1|TRBJ2-1|few
CASSEVLLSSYNEQFF
TGTGCCAGCAGTGAAGTTCTACTAAGCTCCTACAATGAGCAGTTCTTC
>12|TRBD2|TRBV4-1|TRBJ2-1|many
CASSQLAGGRIF
TGCGCCAGCAGCCAACTAGCGGGAGGACGAATCTTC
>14|-|TRBV11-2|TRBJ2-7|few
CASSLDSKTYEQYF
TGTGCCAGCAGCTTAGATTCCAAGACCTACGAGCAGTACTTC
>14|TRBD1|TRBV5-6|TRBJ2-1|many
CASSHGTGTNEQFF
TGTGCCAGCAGCCACGGGACAGGGACCAATGAGCAGTTCTTC
>15|TRBD2|TRBV5-1|TRBJ2-1|many
CASSGGGTSANEQFF
TGCGCCAGCAGCGGGGGTGGGACTAGCGCGAATGAGCAGTTCTTC
>12|TRBD1|TRBV5-1|TRBJ2-5|few
CASRGDSQAQYF
TGCGCCAGCAGGGGGGACAGTCAAGCCCAGTACTTC
>17|TRBD1|TRBV27|TRBJ1-5|few
CASSLSGQTGNNQPQHF
TGTGCCAGCAGTTTATCTGGCCAGACAGGGAACAATCAGCCCCAGCATTTT
>14|-|TRBV4-2|TRBJ1-5|many
CASSRTGFNQPQHF
TGTGCCAGCAGCCGCACAGGGTTCAATCAGCCCCAGCATTTT